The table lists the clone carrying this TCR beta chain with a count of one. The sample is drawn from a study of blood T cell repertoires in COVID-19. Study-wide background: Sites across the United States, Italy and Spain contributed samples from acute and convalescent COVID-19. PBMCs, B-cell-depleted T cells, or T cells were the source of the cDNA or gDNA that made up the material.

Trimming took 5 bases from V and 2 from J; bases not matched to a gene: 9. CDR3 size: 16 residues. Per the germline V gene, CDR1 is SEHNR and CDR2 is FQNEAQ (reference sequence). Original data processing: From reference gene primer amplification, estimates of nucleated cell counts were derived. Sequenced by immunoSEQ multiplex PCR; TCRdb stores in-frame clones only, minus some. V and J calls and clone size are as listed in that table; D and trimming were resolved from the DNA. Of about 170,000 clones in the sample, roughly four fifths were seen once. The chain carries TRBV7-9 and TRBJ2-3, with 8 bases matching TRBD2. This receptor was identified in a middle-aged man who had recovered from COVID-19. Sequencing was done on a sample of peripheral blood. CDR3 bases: TGTGCCAGCAGCCGAGCGGGGGCCGCGGCCACAGATACGCAGTATTTT. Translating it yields CASSRAGAAATDTQYF.